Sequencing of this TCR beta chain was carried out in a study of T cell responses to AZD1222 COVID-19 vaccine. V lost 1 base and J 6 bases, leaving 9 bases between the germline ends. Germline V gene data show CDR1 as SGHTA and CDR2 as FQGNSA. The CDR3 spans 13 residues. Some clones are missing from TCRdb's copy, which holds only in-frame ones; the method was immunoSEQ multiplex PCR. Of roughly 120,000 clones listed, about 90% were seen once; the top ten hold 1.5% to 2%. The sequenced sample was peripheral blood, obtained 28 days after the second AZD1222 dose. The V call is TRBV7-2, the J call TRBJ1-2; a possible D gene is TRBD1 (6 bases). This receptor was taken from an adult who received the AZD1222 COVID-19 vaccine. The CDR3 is CASSLGGRNGYTF. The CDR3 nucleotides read TGTGCCAGCAGCTTAGGGGGGCGGAATGGCTACACCTTC.